One T cell receptor beta chain is described in this entry. Antigen specificity is unknown. These donors were members of the roughly 110-subject validation cohort, a group separate from the approximately 680-subject first cohort. The entry originates in a study of cytomegalovirus exposure and HLA in healthy donors. Study summary: According to later analysis, the same platform produced the approximately 120 validation and approximately 630 first-cohort repertoires.

Study outcomes and limitations: The classifier reportedly diagnosed cytomegalovirus status with high specificity and sensitivity.

TCRdb keeps only in-frame clones here, not all; method: immunoSEQ multiplex PCR. The data show about 160,000 clones, roughly 95% seen once. The CDR3 sequence is 15 residues long. Germline values: CDR1 SGHNT, CDR2 YYREEE (reference sequence). V trimming: 2 bases; J trimming: 4 bases; junction bases outside the gene matches: 5. J is TRBJ1-4 and V is TRBV5-4; 7 bases match TRBD1. The sequenced sample consisted of PBMCs. The origin of this receptor is a woman under 30 in good health and CMV-seronegative. For the CDR3, the DNA is TGTGCCAGCAGCTTAGACCGGGACAGTAATGAAAAACTGTTTTTT. Translating gives CASSLDRDSNEKLFF. The full variable domain, its missing parts supplied by reference TRBV5-4 and TRBJ1-4, is ETGVTQSPTHLIKTRGQQVTLRCSSQSGHNTVSWYQQALGQGPQFIFQYYREEENGRGNFPPRFSGLQFPNYSSELNVNALELDDSALYLCASSLDRDSNEKLFFGSGTQLSVL.